The 29 T cell receptor beta chains below come from one sample, sequenced in a study of response to subunit inactivated influenza vaccine (dated by TCRdb to the late 2010s). Library construction relied on RT-PCR. Sequencing relied on an Illumina HiSeq 2500. The public reads were run again by TCRdb, first through fastp at Q25 and then through MiXCR, and only productive beta chains were kept. Rows merge per CDR3 protein into single entries with the most common DNA and genes. This sample is represented by about 650,000 distinct CDR3 sequences; more than 15% of them were singletons. The top ten clones comprise roughly 12% of the sample. The sample consisted of PBMCs from blood, taken 11 to 12 days after vaccination. These receptors were taken from a man aged 45-65 years who received an inactivated influenza vaccine. Donor details come from another sample of the same person, matched by shared clones.

The rearrangement uses TRBV9 and TRBJ2-2; 7 bases line up with TRBD1. Per the germline V gene, CDR1 is SGDLS and CDR2 is YYNGEE. This CDR3 is built from 16 residues. V dropped 0 bases and J dropped 6; count of bases not matched to a gene: 8. The CDR3 protein is CASSVGPLTGSGELFF. CDR3 sequence (DNA): TGTGCCAGCAGCGTAGGGCCCCTGACAGGGTCCGGGGAGCTGTTTTTT.

J is TRBJ1-6 and V is TRBV7-2; tentative D call: TRBD1 (6 bases). The V gene's germline CDR1 is SGHTA and CDR2 FQGNSA. The CDR3 runs 16 residues. V lost 1 base and J lost 6, with 13 bases in between. The CDR3 nucleotides read TGTGCCAGCAGCTTAGTCCAGGGGTCGGTTAATTCACCCCTCCACTTT. It yields the protein CASSLVQGSVNSPLHF. Filled out from reference TRBV7-2 and TRBJ1-6, the complete variable domain reads GAGVSQSPSNKVTEKGKDVELRCDPISGHTALYWYRQSLGQGLEFLIYFQGNSAPDKSGLPSDRFSAERTGGSVSTLTIQRTQQEDSAVYLCASSLVQGSVNSPLHFGNGTRLTVT.

The genes are TRBV28 and TRBJ2-3, with D possibly matching TRBD2 (6 bases). CDR3 length equals 14 residues. V dropped 5 bases and J dropped 6 bases, with 15 bases sitting between them. CDR1 and CDR2 from the germline V gene are MDHEN and SYDVKM. The CDR3 DNA reads as TGTGCCAGCAGTCGCCTGGGAGGAGACGATACGCAGTATTTT. This encodes CASSRLGGDDTQYF.

The V gene is TRBV12-3 or TRBV12-4, the J gene TRBJ2-1; 11 bases align to TRBD2. The CDR3 has 18 residues. J lost 11 bases, V lost 0 bases, and 15 bases had no gene match. The CDR3 region is CASSLALGLAGPLRQQFF. As DNA, the CDR3 is TGTGCCAGCAGTTTAGCCCTAGGACTAGCGGGTCCCCTCAGGCAGCAGTTCTTC.

This clonotype has just one count. V gene TRBV12-3 or TRBV12-4 combines with J gene TRBJ2-2, with D tentatively TRBD2 (6 bases). Trimming pared 0 bases from V and 8 bases from J, leaving 10 bases between. The CDR3 extends over 14 amino acids. The CDR3 sequence is CASSLAEGMGELFF. The CDR3, as DNA: TGTGCCAGCAGTTTAGCGGAGGGGATGGGGGAGCTGTTTTTT.

The V gene is TRBV7-9, the J gene TRBJ1-1, with TRBD1 identical over 9 bases. The V gene's germline CDR1 is SEHNR and CDR2 FQNEAQ (reference sequence). Unmatched junction bases numbered 8, after V lost 2 bases and J lost 1 base. This CDR3 has 17 residues. CDR3 sequence: CASSLKARTGENTEAFF. Here the CDR3 DNA reads TGTGCCAGCAGCTTAAAGGCTAGGACAGGGGAGAACACTGAAGCTTTCTTT.

In this sample, this clonotype turned up a few times. The chain joins TRBV12-3 or TRBV12-4 to TRBJ2-7, with TRBD2 matching over 8 bases. Trimming at V came to 6 bases and at J to 2 bases, leaving 9 bases not matched to a gene. This CDR3 has 15 residues. DNA for the CDR3: TGTGCCAGCAGCCGAATAGCGGGATTGGCCTACGAGCAGTACTTC. This codes for CASSRIAGLAYEQYF.

This clonotype was detected a few times. This rearrangement joins TRBV11-2 to TRBJ1-2, with 9 nucleotides matching TRBD1. CDR1 is SGHAT and CDR2 is FQNNGV in the germline V gene. This CDR3 spans 15 amino acids. Trimming removed 4 bases from V and 3 bases from J; junction bases left unmatched: 6. CDR3 amino acids: CASSSGTGSHYGYTF. CDR3 bases: TGTGCCAGCAGCTCCGGGACAGGGTCCCACTATGGCTACACCTTC.

This clonotype was counted a few times. The rearrangement links TRBV6-1 to TRBJ2-3; D unclear. Looked up from germline, CDR1 is MNHNS and CDR2 is SASEGT. This CDR3 has 15 amino acids. V lost 8 bases, J lost 2 bases, and 17 bases lay in between. The CDR3 sequence: CASGLSGQNTDTQYF. The CDR3 DNA reads as TGTGCCAGCGGGCTCTCGGGCCAGAACACAGATACGCAGTATTTT.

The table lists this clonotype with many counts. The CDR3 sequence is CASSPRTSPYEQYF. The CDR3 nucleotides read TGTGCCAGCAGTCCCCGGACGAGCCCCTACGAGCAGTACTTC. The chain uses TRBV12-3 or TRBV12-4 and TRBJ2-7; D unresolved. The CDR3 sequence is 14 residues long. V was clipped by 5 bases and J by 2 bases, with 13 bases between them.

This clonotype was counted many times. The chain couples TRBV29-1 to TRBJ2-1, with unresolved D. V was clipped by 4 bases and J by 5 bases, with 6 bases between them. Looked up from germline, CDR1 is SQVTM and CDR2 is ANQGSEA. The CDR3 runs 11 residues. In nucleotides, the CDR3 is TGCAGCGTTGTTTATCACAATGAGCAGTTCTTC. This encodes CSVVYHNEQFF.

In its sample, this clonotype was seen a few times. This chain connects TRBV27 to TRBJ2-1; possible D gene TRBD1, 5 bases. The CDR3 is 15 amino acids. Germline CDR1 and CDR2: MNHEY and SMNVEV (reference sequence). The V gene lost 3 bases and the J gene lost 5 bases, with 14 bases spanning the gap. The CDR3, as DNA: TGTGCCAGCAGTTTGCTAGTAGCAGGGAACAATGAGCAGTTCTTC. This encodes CASSLLVAGNNEQFF.

This clonotype was detected many times. This chain uses TRBV10-3 with TRBJ1-1; 8 bases line up with TRBD1. Trimming at V came to 3 bases and at J to 3 bases, leaving 3 bases not matched to a gene. Germline V gene data show CDR1 as ENHRY and CDR2 as SYGVKD. This CDR3 has 14 residues. CDR3 residues: CAISDIQGDTEAFF. In DNA, the CDR3 is TGTGCCATCAGTGATATACAGGGGGACACTGAAGCTTTCTTT.

This clonotype was counted between two and nine times. CDR3 in amino acids: CASSPPTSSGRANEQFF. The CDR3 nucleotides read TGTGCCAGCTCACCACCTACCTCTAGCGGGAGGGCAAATGAGCAGTTCTTC. V usage is TRBV18 and J usage is TRBJ2-1; 12 bases agree with TRBD2. The CDR3 runs to 17 residues. V dropped 0 bases and J dropped 7; count of bases not matched to a gene: 7. CDR1 is KGHSH and CDR2 is LQKENI in the germline V gene.

The chain joins TRBV7-9 to TRBJ2-3; possibly TRBD1 for D (5 bases). The CDR3 is made up of 14 amino acids. V lost 2 bases and J 2 bases, leaving 8 bases between the germline ends. Germline V lookup: CDR1 SEHNR, CDR2 FQNEAQ (reference sequence). The CDR3 DNA reads as TGTGCCAGCAGCTTAAGACAGTTCACAGATACGCAGTATTTT. Protein sequence: CASSLRQFTDTQYF.

This clonotype showed up just a few times. This CDR3 reads CSVEEWWEMGSGVAETQYF. In DNA, the CDR3 is TGCAGCGTTGAAGAATGGTGGGAAATGGGTAGCGGGGTCGCAGAGACCCAGTACTTC. The gene calls are TRBV29-1 and TRBJ2-5; 8 bases align to TRBD2. V trimming: 0 bases; J trimming: 4 bases; junction bases outside the gene matches: 19. The CDR3 length is 19 residues. Per the germline V gene, CDR1 is SQVTM and CDR2 is ANQGSEA.

This clonotype showed up just a few times. The V call is TRBV11-1, the J call TRBJ1-4; D is perhaps TRBD1 (6 bases). This CDR3 comprises 18 residues. The V and J ends lost 0 bases and 2 bases respectively, with 16 bases between them. Germline V gene data show CDR1 as SGHAT and CDR2 as FQDESV (reference sequence). The CDR3 DNA follows: TGTGCCAGCAGCTTAGCGCGGATGGGGGCGCCTACTAATGAAAAACTGTTTTTT. Translation gives CASSLARMGAPTNEKLFF.

The gene calls are TRBV12-2 and TRBJ2-1; the D call TRBD2 from the table was never checked on the DNA. TRBV12-2 is noted as a pseudogene. This CDR3 is 20 amino acids long. CDR3 sequence (DNA): TGTGCAAGTCGCTTAGCGTTTTGGTGGTCCGGGAGGGCAACCTACAATGAGCAGTTCTTC. Its protein product is CASRLAFWWSGRATYNEQFF.

The rearrangement uses TRBV20-1 and TRBJ2-1, with D possibly TRBD2 on 6 matching bases. The CDR3 runs 14 residues. From germline, CDR1 is DFQATT and CDR2 SNEGSKA (reference sequence). Trimming pared 7 bases from V and 2 bases from J, leaving 15 bases between. CDR3 amino acids: CSVYPTGAYNEQFF. CDR3 in DNA: TGCAGTGTCTACCCTACGGGGGCCTACAATGAGCAGTTCTTC.

This clonotype was detected a few times. The chain couples TRBV29-1 to TRBJ2-3; 10 bases agree with TRBD1. Germline lookup yields CDR1 SQVTM and CDR2 ANQGSEA. The CDR3 totals 14 residues. V dropped 4 bases and J dropped 3; count of bases not matched to a gene: 4. CDR3 in amino acids: CSVARQGATDTQYF. CDR3 in DNA: TGCAGCGTTGCTAGACAGGGGGCGACAGATACGCAGTATTTT.

This clonotype has just a few counts. The V and J genes are TRBV30 and TRBJ2-2; 8 bases agree with TRBD1. Germline V gives CDR1 GTSNPN, CDR2 SVGIG (reference sequence). This CDR3 spans 14 amino acids. J gave up 4 bases and V 0 bases, and 1 base lay outside the gene matches. The CDR3 bases are TGTGCCTGGAGTGTACAGGGGGGCACCGGGGAGCTGTTTTTT. Amino acid sequence: CAWSVQGGTGELFF.

The chain couples TRBV6-2 or TRBV6-3 to TRBJ2-3, with TRBD2 identical over 12 bases. V trimming: 4 bases; J trimming: 8 bases; junction bases outside the gene matches: 7. The CDR3 has 15 amino acids. Per the germline V gene, CDR1 is MNHEY and CDR2 is SVGEGT. The CDR3 loop reads CASSWGLAGRATQYF. As DNA, the CDR3 is TGTGCCAGCAGTTGGGGACTAGCGGGTCGAGCTACGCAGTATTTT.

The chain employs TRBV7-2 and TRBJ2-5; TRBD2 is a possible D gene (6 bases). CDR1 and CDR2 from the germline V gene are SGHTA and FQGNSA. This CDR3 comprises 14 residues. Trimming removed 8 bases at V and 5 bases at J, with 18 bases between. The CDR3 sequence is CASGSKRGEETQYF. Written as DNA, the CDR3 is TGTGCCAGCGGGTCTAAGCGCGGGGAGGAGACCCAGTACTTC.

This clonotype has ten or more counts. As DNA, the CDR3 is TGTGCCAGCAGCCTGGGGTTAGCGGGAGCCAATGAGCAGTTCTTC. Translated, it gives CASSLGLAGANEQFF. The chain is built from TRBV11-2 and TRBJ2-1; 9 bases map to TRBD2. With 5 bases clipped from V and 6 bases from J, the junction kept 8 bases outside the gene matches. The CDR3 is made up of 15 amino acids. CDR1 and CDR2 (germline): SGHAT, FQNNGV.

This chain connects TRBV9 to TRBJ1-4, with D perhaps TRBD1 (6 bases). Germline values: CDR1 SGDLS, CDR2 YYNGEE. CDR3 size: 14 residues. Trimming removed 2 bases at V and 5 bases at J, with 10 bases between. The CDR3 loop reads CASSVTGNNEKLFF. For the CDR3, the DNA is TGTGCCAGCAGCGTGACAGGAAACAATGAAAAACTGTTTTTT.

The genes are TRBV20-1 and TRBJ2-1; 11 nucleotides match TRBD2. Germline V gene data show CDR1 as DFQATT and CDR2 as SNEGSKA (reference sequence). V gave up 3 bases and J gave up 3 bases; unmatched junction bases: 7. The CDR3 has 16 residues. The CDR3 region has the DNA TGCAGTGCTAGGGGGCTAGCGGGAGGACTCTACAATGAGCAGTTCTTC. Amino acid sequence: CSARGLAGGLYNEQFF.

This clonotype showed up many times. CDR3 coding DNA: TGTGCCAGCAGTCCGACAGTAACTGGGGCCAACGTCCTGACTTTC. Residues: CASSPTVTGANVLTF. The V gene is TRBV12-3 or TRBV12-4, the J gene TRBJ2-6, with a tentative D call TRBD1 (5 bases). The CDR3 length is 15 residues. The V and J ends lost 5 bases and 2 bases respectively, with 10 bases between them.

The chain is built from TRBV7-9 and TRBJ1-1; tentative D call: TRBD1 (6 bases). CDR3 length: 17 residues. CDR1 SEHNR and CDR2 FQNEAQ come from the germline V gene (reference sequence). Trimming took 1 base from V and 1 from J, leaving 16 bases between them. The CDR3 is CASSLDGGRGTNTEAFF. CDR3 coding DNA: TGTGCCAGCAGCTTAGACGGGGGCAGGGGAACGAACACTGAAGCTTTCTTT. Variable domain in full (rest from reference TRBV7-9 and TRBJ1-1): DTGVSQNPRHKITKRGQNVTFRCDPISEHNRLYWYRQTLGQGPEFLTYFQNEAQLEKSRLLSDRFSAERPKGSFSTLEIQRTEQGDSAMYLCASSLDGGRGTNTEAFFGQGTRLTVV.

There are many counts of this clonotype. DNA for the CDR3: TGCAGTGCTCCATCCTACGGGGGCAGTGAGCAGTTCTTC. Residues: CSAPSYGGSEQFF. The chain uses TRBV20-1 and TRBJ2-1; tentatively, D is TRBD1 or TRBD2 (6 bases each). The CDR3 loop spans 13 amino acids. Germline lookup yields CDR1 DFQATT and CDR2 SNEGSKA (reference sequence). Trimming removed 5 bases from V and 9 bases from J, with 17 bases in between.